Each of the 22 T cell receptor beta chains below was sequenced from the same sample in a study of blood T cells in healthy people across ages. Next came a second PCR, run for about 6 to 11 cycles, which used a sample-barcoded 5' primer along with a J-beta primer mix. In TCRdb, the 5' RACE reads were re-called with MiXCR into one record per CDR3 protein. Among hundreds of thousands of distinct CDR3 sequences listed, roughly two fifths were seen once. The specimen was blood. The receptors come from a woman aged 55-69 years in good health.

This clonotype has more than one count but fewer than ten. This chain links TRBV6-5 with TRBJ2-6, with unresolved D. Trimming removed 6 bases at V and 0 bases at J, with 9 bases between. The CDR3 is made up of 15 amino acids. Germline-derived CDR1 and CDR2 are MNHEY and SVGAGI. The CDR3 DNA reads TGTGCCAGCAGCCGGGTCGACTCTGGGGCCAACGTCCTGACTTTC. Its protein is CASSRVDSGANVLTF.

The rearrangement joins TRBV9 to TRBJ2-3; 11 bases agree with TRBD2. Germline lookup yields CDR1 SGDLS and CDR2 YYNGEE. The V segment lost 0 bases and the J segment 8 bases; nucleotides outside the gene matches: 5. The CDR3 extends over 15 amino acids. CDR3 nucleotide sequence: TGTGCCAGCAGCGTAGGGGGTAGCGGGGGGGTTACGCAGTATTTT. Translating it yields CASSVGGSGGVTQYF.

The DNA of the CDR3 is TGTGCCAGCAGCCATGCAGCGGGAGGGGGTAATGAGCAGTTCTTC. It encodes CASSHAAGGGNEQFF. This chain joins TRBV3-1 and TRBJ2-1; 10 bases map to TRBD2. In germline, CDR1 is LGHDT, CDR2 YNNKEL (reference sequence). J lost 7 bases, V lost 3 bases, and 6 bases had no gene match. The CDR3 contains 15 residues.

About this clonotype: A read error is possible here, since a much larger clone lies one base away. This chain's CDR3 is CASSLAGGDRPQHF. CDR3 DNA sequence: TGTGCCAGCAGTTTAGCAGGGGGAGACCGGCCCCAGCATTTT. The chain joins TRBV12-3 or TRBV12-4 to TRBJ1-5, with D possibly matching TRBD1 (6 bases). CDR3 length equals 14 residues. Trimming took 0 bases from V and 9 from J, leaving 12 bases between them.

This clonotype has a handful of counts. This rearrangement joins TRBV9 to TRBJ2-3; D gene ambiguous. This CDR3 has 16 residues. Trimming removed 0 bases at V and 2 bases at J, with 13 bases between. CDR1 is SGDLS and CDR2 is YYNGEE in the germline V gene. In DNA, the CDR3 is TGTGCCAGCAGCGTAGCCAGCAGTACCCTCACAGATACGCAGTATTTT. Residues: CASSVASSTLTDTQYF.

The chain uses TRBV7-8 and TRBJ2-1; D is ambiguous. The germline gives CDR1 SGHVS, CDR2 FQNEAQ. The CDR3 spans 16 residues. Trimming shortened V by 0 bases and J by 5 bases, and 14 bases separated the two germline ends. Here the CDR3 reads CASSLALSRRDNEQFF. The CDR3 region has the DNA TGTGCCAGCAGCTTAGCTCTCTCCCGTAGGGACAATGAGCAGTTCTTC. Together with reference TRBV7-8 and TRBJ2-1, the CDR3 gives the full variable domain: GAGVSQSPRYKVAKRGQDVALRCDPISGHVSLFWYQQALGQGPEFLTYFQNEAQLDKSGLPSDRFFAERPEGSVSTLKIQRTQQEDSAVYLCASSLALSRRDNEQFFGPGTRLTVL.

The rearrangement links TRBV6-2 or TRBV6-3 to TRBJ2-1; D may match TRBD1 or TRBD2 (6 bases each). This CDR3 has 15 residues. Germline V lookup: CDR1 MNHEY, CDR2 SVGEGT. Trimming pared 5 bases from V and 8 bases from J, leaving 19 bases between. Written as DNA, the CDR3 is TGTGCCAGCAGTGAGGGGGGTGTTGGGGGCTATGAGCAGTTCTTC. Translated, it gives CASSEGGVGGYEQFF.

The V and J genes are TRBV6-2 or TRBV6-3 and TRBJ1-2; D unresolved. Trimming removed 0 bases at V and 4 bases at J, with 9 bases between. CDR1 is MNHEY, CDR2 SVGEGT, per germline. The CDR3 has 14 amino acids. CDR3 amino acids: CASSYSDGIYGYTF. CDR3 in DNA: TGTGCCAGCAGTTACTCCGACGGTATCTATGGCTACACCTTC.

For this clonotype: This sequence may be a read error, since a much larger clone differs from it by one base. The chain is built from TRBV4-2 and TRBJ1-5; D remains ambiguous. This CDR3 contains 14 residues. Looked up from germline, CDR1 is LGHNA and CDR2 is YNFKEQ. The CDR3: CTSSLEDSNQPQHF. As DNA, the CDR3 is TGTACCAGCAGCCTGGAGGATAGCAATCAGCCCCAGCATTTT.

This clonotype was picked up a small number of times. The J gene is TRBJ2-4, the V gene TRBV28, with 7 bases that match TRBD1. V shed 5 bases and J 4 bases; nucleotides not matched to a gene: 8. This CDR3 is 15 amino acids long. Germline V gene data show CDR1 as MDHEN and CDR2 as SYDVKM. CDR3 loop: CASSPRDRIKNIQYF. The DNA for the CDR3 is TGTGCCAGCAGTCCCCGGGACAGAATTAAAAACATTCAGTACTTC.

The V call is TRBV5-1, the J call TRBJ2-5; D is possibly TRBD1 or TRBD2 (6 bases each). V lost 0 bases, J lost 5 bases, and 14 bases lay in between. The CDR3 extends over 15 amino acids. Germline V CDR1 and CDR2: SGHRS, YFSETQ. CDR3 DNA sequence: TGCGCCAGCAGCTTGGACGGGGGCGCCGGGGAGACCCAGTACTTC. Its translation: CASSLDGGAGETQYF. Looking up the rest from reference TRBV5-1 and TRBJ2-5 gives the full variable domain: KAGVTQTPRYLIKTRGQQVTLSCSPISGHRSVSWYQQTPGQGLQFLFEYFSETQRNKGNFPGRFSGRQFSNSRSEMNVSTLELGDSALYLCASSLDGGAGETQYFGPGTRLLVL.

Concerning this clonotype itself: This may come from a read error, since a much larger clone is one base off. V gene TRBV5-1 combines with J gene TRBJ2-7; D perhaps matches TRBD1 (6 bases). V lost 4 bases, J lost 6 bases, and 11 bases lay in between. The CDR3 has 12 amino acids. Germline V gene data show CDR1 as SGHRS and CDR2 as YFSETQ. The CDR3 sequence is CASSTQGCEQYF. The DNA for the CDR3 is TGCGCCAGCAGCACCCAGGGGTGCGAGCAGTACTTC.

This clonotype was detected a few times. As DNA, the CDR3 is TGTGCCAGCCTAACAGGTAGCTCCTACAATGAGCAGTTCTTC. It translates to CASLTGSSYNEQFF. The V call is TRBV2, the J call TRBJ2-1, with a possible D match to TRBD1 (5 bases). Germline CDR1 is SNHLY and CDR2 is FYNNEI. V was clipped by 8 bases and J by 0 bases, with 11 bases between them. The CDR3 runs 14 residues.

This clonotype showed up just once. This sequence joins TRBV4-3 and TRBJ1-2; D is perhaps TRBD1 (5 bases). The CDR3 sequence is 13 residues long. V lost 0 bases and J 12 bases, leaving 14 bases between the germline ends. The germline V gene encodes CDR1 LGHNA and CDR2 YSLEER. The CDR3 here is CASSQDISGAHTF. CDR3 bases: TGCGCCAGCAGCCAAGATATTAGCGGGGCCCACACCTTC.

This clonotype was counted between two and nine times. The rearrangement links TRBV20-1 to TRBJ2-3; no firm D call. Germline-derived CDR1 and CDR2 are DFQATT and SNEGSKA (reference sequence). Trimming took 4 bases from V and 2 from J, leaving 10 bases between them. The CDR3 totals 13 residues. The CDR3 DNA follows: TGCAGTGCTACCCAGGACCTCACAGATACGCAGTATTTT. Its translation: CSATQDLTDTQYF.

A few counts support this clonotype. This rearrangement joins TRBV4-1 to TRBJ1-5; 7 bases line up with TRBD1. V was pared by 7 bases and J by 1 base, with 10 bases of the junction left unmatched. Germline-derived CDR1 and CDR2 are MGHRA and YSYEKL. CDR3 length: 16 residues. The CDR3 region is CASTSEQGISNQPQHF. The DNA of the CDR3 is TGCGCCAGCACTTCAGAACAGGGGATAAGCAATCAGCCCCAGCATTTT.

The CDR3 sequence: CSARDLFRARSGSYNEQFF. CDR3 nucleotide sequence: TGCAGTGCTAGAGATTTATTCAGGGCACGGTCTGGCTCCTACAATGAGCAGTTCTTC. The chain couples TRBV20-1 to TRBJ2-1, with D possibly being TRBD1 (5 bases). The CDR3 totals 19 residues. Germline V gives CDR1 DFQATT, CDR2 SNEGSKA (reference sequence). Trimming stripped 0 bases from V and 0 bases from J, with 21 bases between.

V and J are TRBV9 and TRBJ1-5, with a tentative D call TRBD1 (5 bases). CDR3 length: 15 residues. The germline V gene encodes CDR1 SGDLS and CDR2 YYNGEE. V was clipped by 2 bases and J by 8 bases, with 17 bases between them. The CDR3 here is CASSVGQGRGEPQHF. In nucleotides, the CDR3 is TGTGCCAGCAGCGTCGGGCAGGGAAGGGGCGAGCCCCAGCATTTT.

This chain joins TRBV29-1 and TRBJ2-4, with TRBD2 identical over 7 bases. The better agreement between TRBJ2-7 and the DNA end casts doubt on the J call. Germline V gives CDR1 SQVTM, CDR2 ANQGSEA. The CDR3 is 13 amino acids. The CDR3 here is CSVVGGADGEQYF. CDR3 in DNA: TGCAGCGTTGTGGGAGGGGCGGACGGCGAGCAGTACTTC.

This clonotype occurred a few times. The V gene is TRBV29-1, the J gene TRBJ2-3; D might be TRBD2 (6 bases). The CDR3 is made up of 13 amino acids. Germline CDR1 reads SQVTM; CDR2 reads ANQGSEA. V lost 6 bases and J lost 1, with 11 bases in between. This chain's CDR3 is CSVQTGGTDTQYF. The CDR3 coding sequence is TGCAGCGTGCAGACGGGGGGCACAGATACGCAGTATTTT.

This chain uses TRBV5-1 with TRBJ2-5; D is possibly TRBD1 (8 bases). The ends were cut back, 3 bases at V and 2 bases at J, with 17 bases in the middle. This CDR3 comprises 16 residues. Germline-derived CDR1 and CDR2 are SGHRS and YFSETQ. The DNA of the CDR3 is TGCGCCAGCAGCTCATTCGGACAGGGACTACAAGAGACCCAGTACTTC. This encodes CASSSFGQGLQETQYF.

The chain employs TRBV25-1 and TRBJ2-7; 11 nucleotides align to TRBD1. V lost 4 bases to trimming and J lost 5 bases; unmatched junction nucleotides: 7. Germline values: CDR1 MGHDK, CDR2 SYGVNS. The CDR3 is 15 residues long. The CDR3 DNA reads TGTGCCAGCAGTGGCTTGGGACAGGGGGTCCACGAGCAGTACTTC. It translates to CASSGLGQGVHEQYF.